This passage covers 28 T cell receptor beta chains from one sample sequenced in a study of blood T cell repertoires in COVID-19. TCRdb's table, derived via immunoSEQ multiplex PCR, lists solely in-frame clones and lacks some. The data contain 430,000 or so clones, approximately 87% of them singletons. Sequenced: PBMCs or T cells enriched from blood (not recorded which). Receptors were obtained from a middle-aged woman who had recovered from COVID-19.

V and J are TRBV3-1 (or the pseudogene TRBV3-2) and TRBJ1-3, with no clear D. This CDR3 has 13 amino acids. Trimming stripped 3 bases from V and 3 bases from J, with 6 bases between. In germline, CDR1 is LGHDT, CDR2 YNNKEL (reference sequence). In DNA, the CDR3 is TGTGCCAGCAGCCAGCGGGATGGAAACACCATATATTTT. Translating gives CASSQRDGNTIYF.

The chain is built from TRBV7-8 and TRBJ1-5, with 7 bases that match TRBD1. J was trimmed by 2 bases and V by 4 bases; bases with no gene match: 20. Germline CDR1 SGHVS, CDR2 FQNEAQ. This CDR3 has 20 amino acids. Written as DNA, the CDR3 is TGTGCCAGCAGCTCAGCGATCGGGACAGAGACCGACGAGGGCAATCAGCCCCAGCATTTT. Protein product: CASSSAIGTETDEGNQPQHF.

V gene TRBV20-1 combines with J gene TRBJ2-1; TRBD1 matches 11 bases. The V gene end was trimmed by 3 bases and the J gene end by 7 bases; junction bases not matched to a gene: 5. CDR1 is DFQATT, CDR2 SNEGSKA, per germline (reference sequence). This CDR3 is 14 amino acids long. The CDR3 sequence: CSASRTGGRNEQFF. In DNA form, the CDR3 reads TGCAGTGCTAGTAGGACAGGGGGCAGGAATGAGCAGTTCTTC.

The chain links TRBV18 to TRBJ1-1, with a tentative D call TRBD1 (5 bases). The CDR3 consists of 17 residues. The germline V gene encodes CDR1 KGHSH and CDR2 LQKENI. Trimming shortened V by 3 bases and J by 2 bases, and 19 bases separated the two germline ends. Here the CDR3 reads CASSPMWGGQNNTEAFF. CDR3 DNA sequence: TGTGCCAGCTCACCGATGTGGGGCGGACAAAATAACACTGAAGCTTTCTTT. Filled out from reference TRBV18 and TRBJ1-1, the complete variable domain reads NAGVMQNPRHLVRRRGQEARLRCSPMKGHSHVYWYRQLPEEGLKFMVYLQKENIIDESGMPKERFSAEFPKEGPSILRIQQVVRGDSAAYFCASSPMWGGQNNTEAFFGQGTRLTVV.

This clone appeared a single time. V usage is TRBV5-1 and J usage is TRBJ2-7; unclear D gene. The CDR3 is 15 amino acids. The V gene lost 4 bases and the J gene lost 2 bases, with 16 bases spanning the gap. Germline lookup yields CDR1 SGHRS and CDR2 YFSETQ. The CDR3 DNA reads as TGCGCCAGCAGCCGTTTGGGCCCGATAACCTACGAGCAGTACTTC. This translates into CASSRLGPITYEQYF.

This clone has a handful of counts. The gene calls are TRBV7-9 and TRBJ1-1; 7 positions agree with TRBD1. The CDR3 length is 14 residues. The germline V gene has CDR1 SEHNR and CDR2 FQNEAQ (reference sequence). V lost 5 bases to trimming and J lost 4 bases; unmatched junction nucleotides: 7. CDR3 region: CASSTLQGSTEAFF. The CDR3 coding sequence is TGTGCCAGCAGCACCCTACAGGGGAGCACTGAAGCTTTCTTT. Complete variable domain (other parts from reference TRBV7-9 and TRBJ1-1): DTGVSQNPRHKITKRGQNVTFRCDPISEHNRLYWYRQTLGQGPEFLTYFQNEAQLEKSRLLSDRFSAERPKGSFSTLEIQRTEQGDSAMYLCASSTLQGSTEAFFGQGTRLTVV.

The chain employs TRBV18 and TRBJ1-4, with 7 nucleotides matching TRBD1. The CDR3 spans 18 residues. In germline, CDR1 is KGHSH, CDR2 LQKENI. With 3 bases clipped from V and 8 bases from J, the junction kept 18 bases outside the gene matches. The CDR3: CASSPTTGTGRLSEKLFF. The CDR3, as DNA: TGTGCCAGCTCACCGACGACAGGGACGGGTCGGCTTTCGGAAAAACTGTTTTTT.

The chain combines TRBV4-3 with TRBJ1-1, with 12 nucleotides matching TRBD1. Trimming took 3 bases from V and 4 from J; bases not matched to a gene: 9. The CDR3 loop spans 17 amino acids. Germline CDR1 is LGHNA and CDR2 is YSLEER. CDR3 DNA: TGCGCCAGCAGCCAGGGGGGGACAGGGGGCGTTTTCACTGAAGCTTTCTTT. Translating gives CASSQGGTGGVFTEAFF.

The chain couples TRBV19 to TRBJ2-7, with 8 bases lining up with TRBD2. V lost 6 bases and J lost 9; bases outside the gene matches: 13. CDR3 size: 14 residues. From germline, CDR1 is LNHDA and CDR2 SQIVND (reference sequence). The DNA for the CDR3 is TGTGCCAGTAGCGCTCGGGCAAGCGGGAGTCGGCAGTACTTC. Protein sequence: CASSARASGSRQYF.

This clone was recorded only once. J is TRBJ1-4 and V is TRBV5-1; 7 bases align to TRBD1. Germline V lookup: CDR1 SGHRS, CDR2 YFSETQ. This CDR3 region has 17 residues. V gave up 0 bases and J gave up 8 bases; unmatched junction bases: 13. The CDR3 reads CASSLGRQGVYGEKLFF. As DNA, the CDR3 is TGCGCCAGCAGCTTGGGGAGACAGGGCGTGTATGGCGAAAAACTGTTTTTT.

This clone was seen a single time. The rearrangement uses TRBV12-2 and TRBJ1-1; the table gives TRBD1 as D, unverified against the DNA. TRBV12-2 is flagged as a pseudogene. The length of the CDR3 is 15 residues. Here the CDR3 reads CASRSIGPVNTEAFF. The DNA for the CDR3 is TGTGCAAGTCGCTCAATTGGGCCAGTGAACACTGAAGCTTTCTTT.

This clone was detected once. The chain recombines TRBV18 with TRBJ1-5; 7 bases match TRBD1. The CDR3 is made up of 16 amino acids. V lost 1 base, J lost 3 bases, and 6 bases stayed unmatched. Per the germline V gene, CDR1 is KGHSH and CDR2 is LQKENI. In nucleotides, the CDR3 is TGTGCCAGCTCACCACAGGGGGCGAGCGACAATCAGCCCCAGCATTTT. As protein: CASSPQGASDNQPQHF.

The rearrangement uses TRBV5-6 and TRBJ2-7, with 7 bases fitting TRBD1. This CDR3 has 14 residues. CDR1 SGHDT and CDR2 YYEEEE come from the germline V gene. Trimming took 3 bases from V and 2 from J; bases not matched to a gene: 5. The CDR3 nucleotides read TGTGCCAGCAGCTCCTTAGACAGGGCCTACGAGCAGTACTTC. Protein product: CASSSLDRAYEQYF.

V gene TRBV28 combines with J gene TRBJ2-1, with D possibly being TRBD2 (6 bases). The CDR3 has 15 amino acids. V was cut by 6 bases and J by 6 bases, with 18 bases left in between. Germline V gene data show CDR1 as MDHEN and CDR2 as SYDVKM. This CDR3 reads CASSRLVDRINEQFF. The CDR3 DNA is TGTGCCAGCAGCAGACTAGTCGATCGGATCAATGAGCAGTTCTTC.

J is TRBJ2-1 and V is TRBV2; D uncertain. Germline V gene sequence: CDR1 SNHLY, CDR2 FYNNEI. The CDR3 is 11 amino acids. The germline V and J ends were trimmed by 7 bases and 7 bases, with 8 bases remaining between them. CDR3 loop: CASTVGNEQFF. The CDR3, as DNA: TGTGCCAGCACGGTCGGGAATGAGCAGTTCTTC.

This clone was picked up one time. The chain recombines TRBV30 with TRBJ1-1; no firm D call. The ends were cut back, 2 bases at V and 5 bases at J, with 12 bases in the middle. Germline assignment: CDR1 GTSNPN and CDR2 SVGIG (reference sequence). The CDR3 loop spans 13 amino acids. The CDR3 spells CAWSRLPGTEAFF. The CDR3 coding sequence is TGTGCCTGGAGTAGGCTCCCGGGGACTGAAGCTTTCTTT.

The genes are TRBV6-5 and TRBJ1-2; D is unclear. V lost 2 bases and J lost 4, with 8 bases in between. There are 13 residues in the CDR3. CDR1 is MNHEY, CDR2 SVGAGI, per germline. DNA of the CDR3: TGTGCCAGCAGTTACCCCCGCAGCTATGGCTACACCTTC. Translating it yields CASSYPRSYGYTF.

This clone was detected ten times or more. This chain connects TRBV5-4 to TRBJ2-5; D is undetermined. Trimming shortened V by 3 bases and J by 2 bases, and 11 bases separated the two germline ends. Looked up from germline, CDR1 is SGHNT and CDR2 is YYREEE (reference sequence). This CDR3 region has 14 residues. In DNA form, the CDR3 reads TGTGCCAGCAGCTCGAGACTTCTTCAAGAGACCCAGTACTTC. It specifies CASSSRLLQETQYF.

The chain recombines TRBV7-9 with TRBJ1-1, with D perhaps TRBD1 (6 bases). Germline CDR1 and CDR2: SEHNR and FQNEAQ (reference sequence). The CDR3 spans 15 residues. V was shortened by 5 bases and J by 0 bases, with 13 bases between the two germline ends. The CDR3 region is CASSARGGVNTEAFF. For the CDR3, the DNA is TGTGCCAGCAGCGCAAGAGGGGGGGTGAACACTGAAGCTTTCTTT.

J is TRBJ2-7 and V is TRBV28; 7 bases match TRBD1. V lost 7 bases, J lost 0 bases, and 9 bases stayed unmatched. The CDR3 totals 15 residues. Germline-derived CDR1 and CDR2 are MDHEN and SYDVKM. CDR3 nucleotide sequence: TGTGCCAGCATTTCTTCCGGGACAGTCTCCTACGAGCAGTACTTC. Translation gives CASISSGTVSYEQYF.

The V and J genes are TRBV10-2 and TRBJ2-2, with D unresolved. V was clipped by 8 bases and J by 1 base, with 8 bases between them. This CDR3 comprises 13 residues. CDR1 is WSHSY and CDR2 is SAAADI in the germline V gene. This CDR3 is CASLSGNTGELFF. CDR3 nucleotides: TGCGCCAGCCTATCGGGGAACACCGGGGAGCTGTTTTTT.

The V call is TRBV7-9, the J call TRBJ2-4; TRBD1 matches at 7 bases. Losses at the gene ends were 2 bases for V and 3 bases for J; bases not matched to a gene: 4. This CDR3 has 15 amino acids. Germline values: CDR1 SEHNR, CDR2 FQNEAQ (reference sequence). The CDR3 reads CASSLRDSDKNIQYF. The DNA for the CDR3 is TGTGCCAGCAGCTTAAGGGACAGCGACAAAAACATTCAGTACTTC.

The chain joins TRBV7-8 to TRBJ2-2; 10 bases fit TRBD1. The ends lost 6 bases at V and 0 bases at J; junction bases unmatched: 7. The CDR3 has 17 amino acids. The V gene's germline CDR1 is SGHVS and CDR2 FQNEAQ. This chain's CDR3 is CASRQGTGAPNTGELFF. The CDR3 region has the DNA TGTGCCAGCAGACAAGGGACAGGGGCCCCGAACACCGGGGAGCTGTTTTTT.

The V call is TRBV27, the J call TRBJ1-2; 10 nucleotides agree with TRBD1. V trimming: 5 bases; J trimming: 6 bases; junction bases outside the gene matches: 18. The CDR3 totals 18 residues. Looked up from germline, CDR1 is MNHEY and CDR2 is SMNVEV (reference sequence). CDR3 DNA sequence: TGTGCCAGCAGTGGGACGACAGGGGGCGCAGGTTATCGGCATGGCTACACCTTC. Amino acids: CASSGTTGGAGYRHGYTF.

Regarding this clone: Other DNA sequences in the sample encode the same CDR3. The V gene is TRBV7-2, the J gene TRBJ2-3; TRBD2 agrees at 12 bases. The junction had 1 base not matched to a gene; V was cut back by 3 bases and J by 0 bases. Germline CDR1 SGHTA, CDR2 FQGNSA. The CDR3 covers 16 residues. Here the CDR3 reads CASSFGLAGSTDTQYF. The CDR3 DNA sequence: TGTGCCAGCAGCTTTGGACTAGCGGGGAGCACAGATACGCAGTATTTT.

In this sample, this clone turned up a few times. The chain combines TRBV10-2 with TRBJ2-1, with D possibly being TRBD2 (6 bases). The CDR3 is 16 amino acids. Germline values: CDR1 WSHSY, CDR2 SAAADI. With 2 bases removed from V and 7 bases from J, the gap between germline ends came to 18 bases. The CDR3 here is CASSEIVGRGVNEQFF. The CDR3, as DNA: TGCGCCAGCAGTGAGATTGTCGGGAGAGGGGTGAATGAGCAGTTCTTC.

Only one count was recorded for this clone. The gene calls are TRBV19 and TRBJ2-2, with D unclear. The CDR3 length is 16 residues. V was cut by 2 bases and J by 0 bases, with 10 bases left in between. From germline, CDR1 is LNHDA and CDR2 SQIVND (reference sequence). CDR3 DNA sequence: TGTGCCAGTAGTATAAGTGCGAAACCGAACACCGGGGAGCTGTTTTTT. Protein sequence: CASSISAKPNTGELFF. The entire variable domain, with the rest obtained from reference TRBV19 and TRBJ2-2, is as follows: DGGITQSPKYLFRKEGQNVTLSCEQNLNHDAMYWYRQDPGQGLRLIYYSQIVNDFQKGDIAEGYSVSREKKESFPLTVTSAQKNPTAFYLCASSISAKPNTGELFFGEGSRLTVL.

The chain carries TRBV12-5 and TRBJ2-3; D is unclear. CDR1 is LGHNT, CDR2 FRNRAP, per germline. The V and J ends lost 2 bases and 1 base respectively, with 13 bases between them. The CDR3 sequence is 16 residues long. The CDR3 region has the DNA TGTGCTAGTGGTTTGCCGCCCAAGATAGGCACAGATACGCAGTATTTT. Protein: CASGLPPKIGTDTQYF.